These 8 T cell receptor beta chains originate from one sample sequenced in a study of blood T cells in healthy people across ages. Primed by a sample-barcoded 5' primer and a J-beta primer mix, a second PCR proceeded for 7 to 11 cycles. MiXCR, applied by TCRdb to the 5' RACE reads, yields one record per CDR3 protein. This table has some 790,000 distinct CDR3 sequences, 29% appearing once. Sequenced sample: blood. The source of these receptors is a woman aged 80 or over in good health.

The chain is built from TRBV6-2 or TRBV6-3 and TRBJ2-5; TRBD2 agrees at 7 bases. Matching the DNA end better, TRBJ2-7 makes the J call doubtful. Germline CDR1 MNHEY, CDR2 SVGEGT. CDR3 length: 16 residues. As DNA, the CDR3 is TGTGCCAGCAGTGGGCTAGCGGAGTCGAATCGGTACGAGCAGTACTTC. The encoded protein is CASSGLAESNRYEQYF.

With respect to this clonotype: A much larger clonotype is one base distant, so this may be a read error. The chain links TRBV11-2 to TRBJ2-7; D call uncertain. The DNA end is a closer match to TRBJ2-5, so the J assignment may be wrong. The CDR3 covers 14 residues. Germline V gene sequence: CDR1 SGHAT, CDR2 FQNNGV. CDR3 nucleotide sequence: TGTGCCGGCAGTTCGTCCGGCGCCGAGAAGACCCAGTACTTC. This gives the protein CAGSSSGAEKTQYF.

Note on this clonotype: A read error may explain this, as a much larger clone is one base away. The V call is TRBV7-7, the J call TRBJ1-2; TRBD1 matches 7 bases. CDR3 length equals 16 residues. The germline V gene has CDR1 SSHAT and CDR2 FNYEAQ (reference sequence). CDR3 DNA sequence: TGTGCCAGCAGCTTTAAACAGGGGAGAGAGGACTATGGCCACACCTTC. It is translated as CASSFKQGREDYGHTF.

This clonotype has at least ten counts. V usage is TRBV20-1 and J usage is TRBJ2-3, with 9 bases aligning to TRBD2. The trim removed 2 bases at V and 2 bases at J, leaving 5 bases unmatched. CDR1 and CDR2 (germline): DFQATT, SNEGSKA (reference sequence). The CDR3 has 15 residues. Written as DNA, the CDR3 is TGCAGTGCTAGATCCCCTAGCGGGGTCACAGATACGCAGTATTTT. It specifies CSARSPSGVTDTQYF.

This clonotype has at least ten counts. The gene calls are TRBV5-1 and TRBJ2-3, with D maybe TRBD2 (5 bases). Per the germline V gene, CDR1 is SGHRS and CDR2 is YFSETQ. This CDR3 contains 13 residues. V gave up 1 base and J gave up 6 bases, with 9 bases separating them. CDR3 region: CASSLTGSDTQYF. The CDR3, as DNA: TGCGCCAGCAGCTTGACGGGATCCGATACGCAGTATTTT.

The chain's CDR3 is CASSQDGGQGEQYF. CDR3 DNA sequence: TGTGCCAGCAGCCAAGATGGGGGACAGGGAGAGCAGTACTTC. The chain joins TRBV3-1 to TRBJ2-7, with 9 bases identical to TRBD1. Germline CDR1 and CDR2: LGHDT and YNNKEL (reference sequence). Trimming took 0 bases from V and 7 from J; bases not matched to a gene: 4. The CDR3 runs 14 residues.

In its sample, this clonotype was seen many times. The rearrangement uses TRBV21-1 and TRBJ2-7. TRBV21-1 is listed as a pseudogene. The CDR3 runs to 11 residues. The CDR3 region has the DNA TGTGCCAGCAGCAAACACTACGAGCAGTACTTC. Amino acids: CASSKHYEQYF.

This clonotype was seen many times. The rearrangement links TRBV4-3 to TRBJ1-5; D gene ambiguous. V was trimmed by 0 bases and J by 7 bases, leaving 13 bases between them. Germline V gives CDR1 LGHNA, CDR2 YSLEER. The CDR3 spans 15 residues. The CDR3 sequence: CASSQDNLARQPQHF. In DNA form, the CDR3 reads TGCGCCAGCAGCCAAGATAACTTGGCAAGGCAGCCCCAGCATTTT.